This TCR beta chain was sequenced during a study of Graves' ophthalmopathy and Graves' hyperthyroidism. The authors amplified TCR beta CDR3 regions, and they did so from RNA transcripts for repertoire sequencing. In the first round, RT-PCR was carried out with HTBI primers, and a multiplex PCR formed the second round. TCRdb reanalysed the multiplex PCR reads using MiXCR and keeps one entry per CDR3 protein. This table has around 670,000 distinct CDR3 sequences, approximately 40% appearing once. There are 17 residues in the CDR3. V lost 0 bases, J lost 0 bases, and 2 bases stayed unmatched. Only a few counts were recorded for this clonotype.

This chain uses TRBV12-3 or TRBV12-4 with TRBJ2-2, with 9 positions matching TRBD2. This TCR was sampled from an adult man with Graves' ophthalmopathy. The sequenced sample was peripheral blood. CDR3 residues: CASSLASGGANTGELFF. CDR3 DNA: TGTGCCAGCAGTTTAGCTAGCGGGGGTGCGAACACCGGGGAGCTGTTTTTT.